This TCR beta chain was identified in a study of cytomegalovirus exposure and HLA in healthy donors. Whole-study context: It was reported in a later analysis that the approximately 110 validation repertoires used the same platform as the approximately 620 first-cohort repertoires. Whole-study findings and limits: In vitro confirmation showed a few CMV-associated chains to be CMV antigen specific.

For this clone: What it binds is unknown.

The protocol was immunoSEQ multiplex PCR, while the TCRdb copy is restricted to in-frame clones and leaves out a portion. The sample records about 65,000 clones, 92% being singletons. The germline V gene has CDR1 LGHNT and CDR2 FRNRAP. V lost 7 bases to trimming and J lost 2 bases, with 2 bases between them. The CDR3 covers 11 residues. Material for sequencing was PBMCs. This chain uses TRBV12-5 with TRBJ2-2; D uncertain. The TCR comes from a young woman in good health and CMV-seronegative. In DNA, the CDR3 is TGTGCTAGTGCTAACACCGGGGAGCTGTTTTTT. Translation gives CASANTGELFF. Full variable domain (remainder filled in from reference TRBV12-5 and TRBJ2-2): DARVTQTPRHKVTEMGQEVTMRCQPILGHNTVFWYRQTMMQGLELLAYFRNRAPLDDSGMPKDRFSAEMPDATLATLKIQPSEPRDSAVYFCASANTGELFFGEGSRLTVL.